The text below deals with one T cell receptor (beta chain). The data originate from a study of T cell changes during pregnancy in multiple sclerosis. The repertoire was sequenced with immunoSEQ multiplex PCR; TCRdb's copy has only in-frame clones and lacks some. The table has 15,000 to 20,000 clones, 80% to 90% seen once; the top ten hold about 5%. This CDR3 is built from 11 residues. In germline, CDR1 is MNHEY, CDR2 SMNVEV (reference sequence). V was pared by 8 bases and J by 8 bases, with 7 bases between. This TCR derives from a female donor in good health, enrolled as a control in a pregnancy study. The chain has TRBV27 and TRBJ1-6; D gene unclear. This specimen was CD8+ T cells from peripheral blood mononuclear cells, taken after pregnancy. CDR3 coding DNA: TGTGCCAGCGTCAGGTATTCACCCCTCCACTTT. It is translated as CASVRYSPLHF.